The rows below give T cell receptor beta chains drawn from one sample of a study of blood T cell repertoires in COVID-19. Assay used: immunoSEQ multiplex PCR; TCRdb lists only in-frame clones, some missing. The sample has roughly 150,000 clones, around nine tenths seen once. Specimen: peripheral blood. Receptors originate from a human donor in a cohort sampled during active COVID-19. The CDR3 runs from the conserved cysteine through the conserved F or W. Each record gives: V gene, J gene, clone size, D gene, CDR3 DNA, CDR3 protein. A D gene is named only where the DNA matches it firmly. Size values are once, few and many counts, or a class for expanded clones, and some rows have none.

TRBV30,TRBJ1-6,.,.,TGTGCCTGGGGACAGTATAATTCACCCCTCCACTTT,CAWGQYNSPLHF
TRBV9,TRBJ2-7,once,TRBD2,TGTGCCAGCAGCGTAGGGTCTAGCGGGGGGGCGCGCGAGCAGTACTTC,CASSVGSSGGAREQYF
TRBV18,TRBJ2-2,.,TRBD2,TGTGCCAGCTCTATGAGGCCTCCTAGCGGGGGGAACACCGGGGAGCTGTTTTTT,CASSMRPPSGGNTGELFF
TRBV6-5,TRBJ1-2,once,.,TGTGCCAGCACCTCGGGGGTTGTCGGCTATGGCTACACCTTC,CASTSGVVGYGYTF
TRBV15,TRBJ2-1,once,.,TGTGCCACCAGCAGTCTAACAACGGCGGGGGCTTACAATGAGCAGTTCTTC,CATSSLTTAGAYNEQFF
TRBV11-2,TRBJ1-1,few,TRBD1,TGTGCCAGCAGCTTAGATAGGGACAGGGAAGCTTTCTTT,CASSLDRDREAFF
TRBV7-2,TRBJ2-5,.,.,TGTGCCAGCAGCTCGGGACTGAGCGATCAAGAGACCCAGTACTTC,CASSSGLSDQETQYF
TRBV3-1/TRBV3-2,TRBJ1-1,.,.,TGTGCCAGCAGCCAAGCGGGTAGGTCTGAAGCTTTCTTT,CASSQAGRSEAFF
TRBV18,TRBJ1-1,.,.,TGTGCCAGCTCACCAAGCGGGAACACTGAAGCTTTCTTT,CASSPSGNTEAFF
TRBV11-3,TRBJ2-3,few,.,TGTGCCAGCAGGTCGGGGATCACAGATACGCAGTATTTT,CASRSGITDTQYF
TRBV6-2/TRBV6-3,TRBJ2-1,.,TRBD1,TGTGCCAGCAGGTACACAGGGGGGAATGAGCAGTTCTTC,CASRYTGGNEQFF
TRBV5-4,TRBJ1-2,.,TRBD1,TGTGCCAGCGGTAAACCGGGACAGCATTATGGCTACACCTTC,CASGKPGQHYGYTF
TRBV6-5,TRBJ1-1,.,TRBD1,TGTGCCAGCGGGACAGTCTTAGACACTGAAGCTTTCTTT,CASGTVLDTEAFF
TRBV6-5,TRBJ2-3,.,.,TGTGCCAGCAGTTGGGCCGATACGCAGTATTTT,CASSWADTQYF
TRBV27,TRBJ2-7,.,TRBD1,TGTGCCAGCAGATCCCTCGACAGGGGCGAGCAGTACTTC,CASRSLDRGEQYF
TRBV6-6,TRBJ1-5,.,.,TGTGCCAGCAGCACCCCAGGGGAGTACCAGCCCCAGCATTTT,CASSTPGEYQPQHF
TRBV19,TRBJ1-5,once,.,TGTGCCAGTAGTATATATCCCCTGAGGGAAAGCAATCAGCCCCAGCATTTT,CASSIYPLRESNQPQHF
TRBV28,TRBJ1-5,.,TRBD1,TGTGCCAGCAGGCCCACAGGGGCCTCCGGGTGGCCCCAGCATTTT,CASRPTGASGWPQHF
TRBV20-1,TRBJ2-1,.,TRBD1,TGCAGTGCTAGTAGTCGGGACAGAATTTCAGATGAGCAGTTCTTC,CSASSRDRISDEQFF
TRBV28,TRBJ1-5,.,TRBD1,TGTGCCAGCAGCACAGGGGCGGCTAGCAATCAGCCCCAGCATTTT,CASSTGAASNQPQHF
TRBV28,TRBJ1-2,.,.,TGTGCCAGCAGCTCCAGACAGGTCCATGGCTACACCTTC,CASSSRQVHGYTF
TRBV5-6,TRBJ2-7,.,.,TGTGCCAGCAGCTTGGCAGGACTACAATACGAGCAGTACTTC,CASSLAGLQYEQYF
TRBV30,TRBJ1-3,.,.,TGTGCCTGGAGTTTCGGGGGTTCTGGAAACACCATATATTTT,CAWSFGGSGNTIYF
TRBV7-2,TRBJ2-3,.,TRBD2,TGTGCCAGCAGCCTTGCCGGGACTAAGACAGATACGCAGTATTTT,CASSLAGTKTDTQYF
TRBV6-5,TRBJ1-6,.,.,TGTGCCAGCAGACCAGGGAACCACAATTCACCCCTCCACTTT,CASRPGNHNSPLHF
TRBV11-3,TRBJ1-1,once,TRBD1,TGTGCCAGCAGCCCCCACCCGGGACAGCCGTCTGAAGCTTTCTTT,CASSPHPGQPSEAFF